This record looks at one T cell receptor (beta chain) sequence and its context. In the authors' methods: Researchers report that nucleated cell counts were estimated from reference gene primer amplification. The table came from immunoSEQ multiplex PCR; TCRdb's copy has only in-frame clones and leaves some out. V and J calls plus clone size are reproduced from that table; the DNA served to infer D and trimming. The table includes around 310,000 clones, over 85% detected once. The data derive from a study of blood T cell repertoires in COVID-19. The CDR3 spans 14 residues. V shed 4 bases and J shed 1 base, with 10 bases lying between them. In germline, CDR1 is SGHNT, CDR2 YYREEE (reference sequence).

This TCR was recovered from a woman in her thirties who had recovered from COVID-19. The chain joins TRBV5-4 to TRBJ2-3; tentatively, D is TRBD2 (6 bases). Material: PBMCs or T cells enriched from blood (not recorded which). CDR3 nucleotides: TGTGCCAGCAGCCGGGGACTTCGCACAGATACGCAGTATTTT. Residues: CASSRGLRTDTQYF.